The 20 T cell receptor beta chains listed next were all sequenced from one sample in a study of molecular identifiers for immune sequencing clone quantification. TCRdb used MiXCR to reprocess the PCR reads, holding one entry per CDR3 protein. The data show 600,000 to 650,000 distinct CDR3 sequences, 15% to 20% seen once. Source material: naive CD8+ T cells from blood, with Jurkat cell RNA spiked in. Indicated subset: FACS-sorted CD8+CD4-CCR7+CD45RA+ naive T cells. Source of these receptors: a human donor in good health. Some libraries in this study had Jurkat cell RNA spiked in.

This clonotype was detected a few times. The V gene is TRBV7-9, the J gene TRBJ2-1, with 11 positions matching TRBD2. The CDR3 has 15 residues. CDR1 is SEHNR and CDR2 is FQNEAQ in the germline V gene (reference sequence). The J segment lost 2 bases and the V segment lost 7 bases, leaving 4 bases of the junction unmatched. The CDR3 protein is CASKLAGATYNEQFF. CDR3 coding DNA: TGTGCCAGCAAACTAGCGGGAGCCACCTACAATGAGCAGTTCTTC.

Turning to this clonotype: One junction end disagrees with the germline gene, perhaps due to a read error. CDR3 sequence: CASSSLKVGSPDNERFF. CDR3 DNA sequence: TGTGCCAGCAGCTCCCTTAAAGTCGGGAGCCCCGACAATGAGCGGTTCTTC. The chain uses TRBV11-2 and TRBJ2-1, with D tentatively TRBD2 (6 bases). Germline assignment: CDR1 SGHAT and CDR2 FQNNGV. CDR3 length: 17 residues.

V and J are TRBV4-1 and TRBJ2-7, with a possible D match to TRBD1 (5 bases). This CDR3 spans 14 amino acids. Germline loops: CDR1 MGHRA, CDR2 YSYEKL. Trimming left V 0 bases short and J 9 bases short, with 15 bases between. CDR3 residues: CASSQDGRADGQYF. In DNA form, the CDR3 reads TGCGCCAGCAGCCAAGACGGCAGGGCGGACGGGCAGTACTTC.

This clonotype was seen repeatedly, ten times or more. The CDR3 spells CASSLRTGMDEQFF. The CDR3 nucleotides read TGTGCCAGCAGTCTAAGGACAGGGATGGATGAGCAGTTCTTC. The V gene is TRBV28, the J gene TRBJ2-1, with 8 bases lining up with TRBD1. The ends lost 5 bases at V and 8 bases at J; junction bases unmatched: 8. Germline CDR1 reads MDHEN; CDR2 reads SYDVKM. This CDR3 has 14 residues.

This clonotype was seen ten or more times. The chain is built from TRBV12-3 or TRBV12-4 and TRBJ1-5; 9 bases are a match to TRBD1. The CDR3 has 15 residues. The V gene end was trimmed by 6 bases and the J gene end by 1 base; junction bases not matched to a gene: 4. In nucleotides, the CDR3 is TGTGCCAGCAGAGCAGGACAGGGGAGCAATCAGCCCCAGCATTTT. This sequence encodes CASRAGQGSNQPQHF.

This clonotype was detected only a few times. The V and J genes are TRBV19 and TRBJ2-3; perhaps TRBD1 as D (6 bases). The germline V and J ends were trimmed by 4 bases and 0 bases, with 11 bases remaining between them. The CDR3 spans 15 residues. The germline gives CDR1 LNHDA, CDR2 SQIVND (reference sequence). The CDR3 DNA sequence: TGTGCCAGTAGTACCTGGACAGCTAGCACAGATACGCAGTATTTT. Its translation: CASSTWTASTDTQYF.

This clonotype was detected many times. This chain connects TRBV13 to TRBJ2-3; D uncertain. Germline V gives CDR1 PRHDT, CDR2 FYEKMQ (reference sequence). The CDR3 spans 12 residues. V lost 5 bases and J lost 5, with 8 bases in between. CDR3 loop: CASSPPIDTQYF. The CDR3 coding sequence is TGTGCCAGCAGCCCCCCCATAGATACGCAGTATTTT.

There are many counts of this clonotype. This chain links TRBV4-3 with TRBJ1-2; 8 nucleotides line up with TRBD1. From germline, CDR1 is LGHNA and CDR2 YSLEER. Losses at the gene ends were 0 bases for V and 1 base for J; bases not matched to a gene: 13. This CDR3 is 19 amino acids long. The CDR3 reads CASSQDLVWQGANNYGYTF. CDR3 DNA sequence: TGCGCCAGCAGCCAAGATCTTGTATGGCAGGGGGCGAATAACTATGGCTACACCTTC.

This clonotype turned up a few times. DNA for the CDR3: TGTGCCAGCAGCGTAGTTGGGGGGCCCTACACTGAAGCTTTCTTT. It codes for CASSVVGGPYTEAFF. V and J are TRBV9 and TRBJ1-1; the D gene is possibly TRBD1 (6 bases). Trimming took 0 bases from V and 3 from J, leaving 12 bases between them. This CDR3 is 15 amino acids long. Germline CDR1 reads SGDLS; CDR2 reads YYNGEE.

The chain recombines TRBV5-1 with TRBJ2-2; 10 bases fit TRBD2. The CDR3 is 18 residues long. Germline V gene sequence: CDR1 SGHRS, CDR2 YFSETQ. V was pared by 2 bases and J by 2 bases, with 9 bases of the junction left unmatched. The CDR3 reads CASSFPASGGPNTGELFF. In DNA form, the CDR3 reads TGCGCCAGCAGCTTCCCGGCTAGCGGGGGCCCCAACACCGGGGAGCTGTTTTTT.

This clonotype showed up many times. This CDR3 is CASSAGNEKLFF. In DNA, the CDR3 is TGTGCCAGCAGCGCAGGGAACGAAAAACTGTTTTTT. J is TRBJ1-4 and V is TRBV9, with D maybe TRBD1 (5 bases). The length of the CDR3 is 12 residues. V lost 3 bases, J lost 8 bases, and 8 bases lay in between. The germline CDR1 and CDR2 sequences are SGDLS and YYNGEE.

The table lists this clonotype with a few counts. The rearrangement uses TRBV7-2 and TRBJ2-7; D is unresolved. CDR1 and CDR2 (germline): SGHTA, FQGNSA. V was pared by 5 bases and J by 4 bases, with 12 bases between. The CDR3 has 13 amino acids. CDR3 bases: TGTGCCAGCAGCGCAGAGGAGATGTACGAGCAGTACTTC. It specifies CASSAEEMYEQYF.

This clonotype was seen ten or more times. The genes are TRBV7-8 and TRBJ1-1, with a weak D call TRBD1 (6 bases). Trimming stripped 5 bases from V and 0 bases from J, with 31 bases between. The CDR3 has 21 residues. Germline V lookup: CDR1 SGHVS, CDR2 FQNEAQ. The DNA of the CDR3 is TGTGCCAGCAGCGTAGATCCACAGGGTAAAAATTCATTGGGGCTGAACACTGAAGCTTTCTTT. Translation gives CASSVDPQGKNSLGLNTEAFF.

This clonotype showed up many times. This chain joins TRBV7-9 and TRBJ2-1; 9 nucleotides match TRBD2. CDR3 size: 17 residues. Trimming cost V 2 bases and J 7 bases; bases outside gene matches: 12. Germline V gives CDR1 SEHNR, CDR2 FQNEAQ (reference sequence). The CDR3 nucleotides read TGTGCCAGCAGCTTATCGGTAGCGGGGGCCGGAGGGAATGAGCAGTTCTTC. Amino acid sequence: CASSLSVAGAGGNEQFF.

The chain couples TRBV4-3 to TRBJ1-2; possible D gene TRBD1, 5 bases. This CDR3 contains 13 residues. Per the germline V gene, CDR1 is LGHNA and CDR2 is YSLEER. Trimming left V 1 base short and J 3 bases short, with 6 bases between. CDR3 sequence: CASSQGGDYGYTF. CDR3 sequence (DNA): TGCGCCAGCAGCCAAGGGGGGGACTATGGCTACACCTTC.

With regard to this clonotype: With a much larger clone just one base away, this may be a read error. The CDR3 is CASSLGWAQETQYF. The CDR3 DNA follows: TGTGCCAGCAGCTTGGGATGGGCCCAAGAGACCCAGTACTTC. V usage is TRBV5-6 and J usage is TRBJ2-5, with D hard to call. CDR3 size: 14 residues. From germline, CDR1 is SGHDT and CDR2 YYEEEE. Trimming took 0 bases from V and 1 from J, leaving 7 bases between them.

This clonotype was detected many times. The chain combines TRBV27 with TRBJ2-7; D may match TRBD1 or TRBD2 (5 bases each). V lost 4 bases, J lost 2 bases, and 15 bases lay in between. The CDR3 has 15 amino acids. Germline V CDR1 and CDR2: MNHEY, SMNVEV (reference sequence). In DNA form, the CDR3 reads TGTGCCAGCAGTTCCCGCGGGCCAGGGCCCTACGAGCAGTACTTC. Amino acids: CASSSRGPGPYEQYF.

This clonotype was picked up many times. This sequence joins TRBV7-6 and TRBJ2-7; the D is unclear. The CDR3 is made up of 16 amino acids. Trimming took off 2 bases at V and 6 bases at J, with 20 bases between the two ends. Germline CDR1 SGHVS, CDR2 FNYEAQ. CDR3 bases: TGTGCCAGCAGCTTATCGGTGGGCCAGAACCTACGCGAGCAGTACTTC. This translates into CASSLSVGQNLREQYF.

J is TRBJ1-4 and V is TRBV27; 9 bases match TRBD1. The CDR3 runs to 13 residues. J was trimmed by 8 bases and V by 7 bases; bases with no gene match: 5. Germline V gene lookup returns CDR1 MNHEY and CDR2 SMNVEV (reference sequence). In nucleotides, the CDR3 is TGTGCCAGCACTATTACAGGGGGCGAAAAACTGTTTTTT. Its protein product is CASTITGGEKLFF.

This clonotype was found a few times. The chain links TRBV24-1 to TRBJ2-2; TRBD1 agrees at 8 bases. CDR3 length equals 19 residues. J was trimmed by 4 bases and V by 1 base; bases with no gene match: 13. The germline CDR1 and CDR2 sequences are KGHDR and SFDVKD. The CDR3 loop is CATSDFSPRTGSSTGELFF. CDR3 nucleotides: TGTGCCACCAGTGATTTTTCCCCTCGGACAGGGTCGAGCACCGGGGAGCTGTTTTTT.